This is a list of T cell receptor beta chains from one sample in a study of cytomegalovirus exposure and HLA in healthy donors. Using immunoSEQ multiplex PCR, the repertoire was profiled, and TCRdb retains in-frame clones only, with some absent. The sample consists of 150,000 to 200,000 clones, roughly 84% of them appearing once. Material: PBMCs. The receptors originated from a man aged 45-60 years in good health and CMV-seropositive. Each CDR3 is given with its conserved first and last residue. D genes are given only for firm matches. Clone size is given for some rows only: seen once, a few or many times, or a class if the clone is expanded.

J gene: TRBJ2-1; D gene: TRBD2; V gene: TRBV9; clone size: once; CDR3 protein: CASSVGASGEYNEQFF; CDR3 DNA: TGTGCCAGCAGCGTAGGGGCTAGCGGAGAGTACAATGAGCAGTTCTTC
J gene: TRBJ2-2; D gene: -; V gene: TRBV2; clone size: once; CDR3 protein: CASSILQGNTGELFF; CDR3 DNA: TGTGCCAGCAGTATCCTACAGGGCAACACCGGGGAGCTGTTTTTT
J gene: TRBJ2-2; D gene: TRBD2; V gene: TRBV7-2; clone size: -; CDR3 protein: CASSRLAGWNTGELFF; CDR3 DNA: TGTGCCAGCAGCCGATTAGCGGGGTGGAACACCGGGGAGCTGTTTTTT
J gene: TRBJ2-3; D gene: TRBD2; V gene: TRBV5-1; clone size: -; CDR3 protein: CASSLLVAGGSDTQYF; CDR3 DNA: TGCGCCAGCAGCTTGTTGGTAGCGGGGGGTAGTGATACGCAGTATTTT
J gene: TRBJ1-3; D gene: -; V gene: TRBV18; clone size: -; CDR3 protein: CASSPTTSTGNTIYF; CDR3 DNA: TGTGCCAGCTCACCGACTACCTCAACTGGAAACACCATATATTTT
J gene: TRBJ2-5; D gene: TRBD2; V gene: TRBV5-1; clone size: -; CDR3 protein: CASSPSGRAGETQYF; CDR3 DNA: TGCGCCAGCAGTCCTAGCGGGAGGGCCGGGGAGACCCAGTACTTC
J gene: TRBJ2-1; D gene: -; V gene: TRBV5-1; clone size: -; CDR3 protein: CASSLGLKEQFF; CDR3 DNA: TGCGCCAGCAGCTTAGGACTTAAAGAGCAGTTCTTC
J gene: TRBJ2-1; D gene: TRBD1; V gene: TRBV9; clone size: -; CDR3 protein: CASSGVGGQGYNEQFF; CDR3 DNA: TGTGCCAGCAGCGGAGTCGGGGGACAGGGGTACAATGAGCAGTTCTTC
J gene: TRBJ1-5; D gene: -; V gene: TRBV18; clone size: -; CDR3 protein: CASSPRAAGQPQHF; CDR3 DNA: TGTGCCAGCTCACCACGAGCTGCAGGTCAGCCCCAGCATTTT
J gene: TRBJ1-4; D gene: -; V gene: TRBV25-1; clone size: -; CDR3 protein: CASSEEGVQGEKLFF; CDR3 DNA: TGTGCCAGCAGTGAAGAAGGGGTCCAGGGGGAAAAACTGTTTTTT
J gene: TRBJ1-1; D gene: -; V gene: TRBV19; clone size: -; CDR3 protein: CASSTGTPNTEAFF; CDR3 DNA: TGTGCCAGTAGTACAGGGACACCGAACACTGAAGCTTTCTTT
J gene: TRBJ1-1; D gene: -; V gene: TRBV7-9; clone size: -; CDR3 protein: CASSLVQGRSTEAFF; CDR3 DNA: TGTGCCAGCAGCTTAGTCCAGGGGCGCAGCACTGAAGCTTTCTTT
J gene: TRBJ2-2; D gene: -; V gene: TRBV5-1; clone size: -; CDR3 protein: CASDDSNTGELFF; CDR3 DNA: TGCGCCAGCGATGACAGTAACACCGGGGAGCTGTTTTTT
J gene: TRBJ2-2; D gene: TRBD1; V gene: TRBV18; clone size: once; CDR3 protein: CASSGTANTGELFF; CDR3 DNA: TGTGCCAGCTCCGGGACAGCGAACACCGGGGAGCTGTTTTTT
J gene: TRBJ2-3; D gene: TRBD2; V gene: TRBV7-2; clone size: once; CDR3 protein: CASSLTLGLAGTSTDTQYF; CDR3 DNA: TGTGCCAGCAGCTTAACCCTCGGACTAGCGGGAACTAGCACAGATACGCAGTATTTT
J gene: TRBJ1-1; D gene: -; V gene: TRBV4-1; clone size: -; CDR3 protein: CASSQGGWVLVNTEAFF; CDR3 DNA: TGCGCCAGCAGCCAAGGAGGATGGGTTTTAGTAAACACTGAAGCTTTCTTT
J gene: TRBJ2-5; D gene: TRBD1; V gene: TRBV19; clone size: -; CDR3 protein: CASRGGQGPQETQYF; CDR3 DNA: TGTGCCAGTAGGGGGGGACAGGGCCCTCAAGAGACCCAGTACTTC
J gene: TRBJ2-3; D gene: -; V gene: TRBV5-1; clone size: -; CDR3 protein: CASTSARAQYF; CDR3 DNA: TGCGCCAGCACTAGCGCCCGGGCGCAGTATTTT
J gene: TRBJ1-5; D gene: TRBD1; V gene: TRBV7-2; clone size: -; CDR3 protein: CASSFWDRGAGNQPQHF; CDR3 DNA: TGTGCCAGCAGCTTCTGGGACAGGGGCGCCGGCAATCAGCCCCAGCATTTT
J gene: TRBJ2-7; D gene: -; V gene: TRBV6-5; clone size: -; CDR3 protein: CASSYPGPTYEQYF; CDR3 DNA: TGTGCCAGCAGTTACCCCGGTCCGACCTACGAGCAGTACTTC
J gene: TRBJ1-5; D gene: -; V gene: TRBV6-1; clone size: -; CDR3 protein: CASQPREYNQPQHF; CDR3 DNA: TGTGCCAGCCAACCTCGGGAATACAATCAGCCCCAGCATTTT
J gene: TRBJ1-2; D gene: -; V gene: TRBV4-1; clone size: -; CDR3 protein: CASSQDQVLGGLGPYYGYTF; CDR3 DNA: TGCGCCAGCAGCCAAGATCAAGTCCTTGGGGGCTTGGGGCCTTACTATGGCTACACCTTC
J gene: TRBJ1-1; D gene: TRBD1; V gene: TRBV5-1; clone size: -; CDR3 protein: CASSRGQKNTEAFF; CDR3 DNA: TGCGCCAGCAGCAGGGGACAGAAGAACACTGAAGCTTTCTTT
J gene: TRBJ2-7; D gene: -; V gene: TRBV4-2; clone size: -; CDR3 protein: CASSQEADLYEQYF; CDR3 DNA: TGTGCCAGCAGCCAAGAAGCGGACCTCTACGAGCAGTACTTC
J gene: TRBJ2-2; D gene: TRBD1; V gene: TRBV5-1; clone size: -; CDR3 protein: CASSQTGGATGELFF; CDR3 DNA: TGCGCCAGCAGCCAAACAGGGGGCGCCACCGGGGAGCTGTTTTTT
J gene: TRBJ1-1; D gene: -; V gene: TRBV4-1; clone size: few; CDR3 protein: CASSQNRAEAFF; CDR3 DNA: TGCGCCAGCAGCCAAAACAGGGCTGAAGCTTTCTTT
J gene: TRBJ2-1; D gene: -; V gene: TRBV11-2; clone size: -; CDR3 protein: CASSLVRGEQFF; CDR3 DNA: TGTGCCAGCAGCTTAGTTAGGGGTGAGCAGTTCTTC
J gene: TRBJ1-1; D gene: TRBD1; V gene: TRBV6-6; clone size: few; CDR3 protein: CASSWTGYEAFF; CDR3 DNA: TGTGCCAGCAGTTGGACAGGGTATGAAGCTTTCTTT
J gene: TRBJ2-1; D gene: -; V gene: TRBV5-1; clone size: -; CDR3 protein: CASSSQLAAYNEQFF; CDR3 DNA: TGCGCCAGCAGCTCGCAACTAGCAGCCTACAATGAGCAGTTCTTC
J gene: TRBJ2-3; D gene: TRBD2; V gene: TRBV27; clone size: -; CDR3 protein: CASSWGGPLTDTQYF; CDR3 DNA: TGTGCCAGCAGTTGGGGAGGGCCTCTCACAGATACGCAGTATTTT